The rows below give T cell receptor beta chains drawn from one sample of a study of graft-versus-host responses after intestinal transplantation. The protocol was immunoSEQ multiplex PCR, while the TCRdb copy is restricted to in-frame clones and leaves out a portion. Of roughly 80,000 clones listed, around nine tenths are singletons. These receptors have no known antigen. The specimen was unstimulated CD8+ T cells sorted from spleen or lymph node cells, collected before transplant. Receptor source: a human donor who was the organ donor for an intestinal transplant. Each CDR3 is given with its conserved first and last residue. Fields, in order: V gene, D gene, J gene, clone size, CDR3 DNA, CDR3 protein. D genes are given only for firm matches. Clone sizes are given selectively: once, few, many, or a class where the clone is expanded.

TRBV7-9	NA	TRBJ2-1	NA	TGTGCCAGCAGCTTAGCTCGGGGTTTCAATGAGCAGTTCTTC	CASSLARGFNEQFF
TRBV29-1	NA	TRBJ1-2	NA	TGCAGCGTTGACGAAGTGCAGGGCGATGGCTACACCTTC	CSVDEVQGDGYTF
TRBV10-3	NA	TRBJ1-1	NA	TGTGCCATCACCCTGAGTACCGGGACTTATGTGAACACTGAAGCTTTCTTT	CAITLSTGTYVNTEAFF
TRBV7-9	NA	TRBJ1-1	NA	TGTGCCAGCAGCTTCGGGGGATGGGGTGAAGCTCTCTTT	CASSFGGWGEALF
TRBV4-2	NA	TRBJ2-1	NA	TGTGCCAGCAGCCAAGTCCTCGAGGGGGGCCTTACCAATGAGCAGTTCTTC	CASSQVLEGGLTNEQFF
TRBV2	TRBD2	TRBJ2-1	NA	TGTGCCAGCACGGAGCGGGGGCTCGACAATGAGCAGTTCTTC	CASTERGLDNEQFF
TRBV2	NA	TRBJ1-1	NA	TGTGCCAGCAATCCGGCGGGTTGGGGCACTGAAGCTTTCTTT	CASNPAGWGTEAFF
TRBV5-6	NA	TRBJ2-7	NA	TGTGCCAGCAGCCTGCTAGGTATCTACGAGCAGTACTTC	CASSLLGIYEQYF
TRBV5-6	NA	TRBJ2-2	NA	TGTGCCAGCAGCTTTACAGAGAACACCGGGGAGCTGTTTTTT	CASSFTENTGELFF
TRBV7-9	NA	TRBJ2-7	NA	TGTGCCAGCAGCTTATCTGCTCGGGAGTACGAGCAGTACTTC	CASSLSAREYEQYF
TRBV4-1	NA	TRBJ1-4	NA	TGCGCCAGCAGCCAAGACTATATGGGTCAGGGAAGTGAAAAACTGTTTTTT	CASSQDYMGQGSEKLFF
TRBV10-2	NA	TRBJ2-7	NA	TGCGCCAGCAGTTTATCCTACGAGCAGTACTTC	CASSLSYEQYF
TRBV5-6	NA	TRBJ1-2	NA	TGTGCCAGCAGCTTGACAGGGTATGGCTACACCTTC	CASSLTGYGYTF
TRBV4-2	TRBD2	TRBJ2-7	NA	TGTGCCAGCACTAGCGGCTACGAGCAGTACTTC	CASTSGYEQYF
TRBV18	TRBD1	TRBJ2-1	once	TGTGCCAGCTCACCCTCCTCCGGGACAGGAGTTTACAATGAGCAGTTCTTC	CASSPSSGTGVYNEQFF
TRBV7-6	NA	TRBJ1-6	few	TGTGCCAGCAGCTTAGGGGCAGGGTTGGGTTCACCCCTCCACTTT	CASSLGAGLGSPLHF
TRBV28	NA	TRBJ2-7	NA	TGTGCCAGCAATGTTATTGGCTCCTACGAGCAGTACTTC	CASNVIGSYEQYF
TRBV7-8	TRBD2	TRBJ2-5	NA	TGTGCCAGCAGCCCTCGAGCGGGGGCTTACCAAGAGACCCAGTACTTC	CASSPRAGAYQETQYF
TRBV6-5	NA	TRBJ1-2	once	TGTGCCAGCAGTTACACTAATAACTATGGCTACACCTTC	CASSYTNNYGYTF
TRBV27	TRBD1	TRBJ2-2	NA	TGTGCCAGCAGTGTAGGACAGGGGCGAATTTCGAACACCGGGGAGCTGTTTTTT	CASSVGQGRISNTGELFF
TRBV5-1	TRBD2	TRBJ2-7	NA	TGCGCCAGCAGCTTGGGACTAGCGGGGACCTCCTACGAGCAGTACTTC	CASSLGLAGTSYEQYF
TRBV9	NA	TRBJ1-4	NA	TGTGCCAGCAGCGGCGGCAGGGATGCGCATGAAAAACTGTTTTTT	CASSGGRDAHEKLFF
TRBV30	NA	TRBJ1-2	NA	TGTGCCTGGACGGAAATCTATGGCTACACCTTC	CAWTEIYGYTF
TRBV5-4	TRBD1	TRBJ1-5	NA	TGTGCCAGCAGACCACGACAGGGGGCTCGCCAGCCCCAGCATTTT	CASRPRQGARQPQHF
TRBV7-9	NA	TRBJ2-5	once	TGTGCCAGCAGCTTAGTAGCCTCAGAGACCCAGTACTTC	CASSLVASETQYF
TRBV15	NA	TRBJ2-1	NA	TGTGCCACCAGCCGGGACTCAAGCTCCTACAATGAGCAGTTCTTC	CATSRDSSSYNEQFF
TRBV4-2	NA	TRBJ2-7	NA	TGTGCCAGCAGCCCGTACGAGGGCTACGAGCAGTACTTC	CASSPYEGYEQYF
TRBV7-8	TRBD2	TRBJ2-1	NA	TGTGCCAGCAGCCCCCGCGTGGCTAGCGGGGTGTTCTACAATGAGCAGTTCTTC	CASSPRVASGVFYNEQFF
TRBV28	NA	TRBJ1-2	NA	TGTGCCACTTACGTCACGGGCTACACCTTC	CATYVTGYTF